The 24 T cell receptor beta chains below were found in one sample sequenced in a study of blood T cell repertoires in COVID-19. TCRdb's copy holds only in-frame clones and misses some; the assay was immunoSEQ multiplex PCR. The sample shows fewer than 200,000 clones, about 93% of them seen only once. The material sequenced was peripheral blood. The receptors originated from a woman between 45 and 60 years old with acute or convalescent COVID-19.

The chain links TRBV30 to TRBJ1-6; no definite D call. Germline assignment: CDR1 GTSNPN and CDR2 SVGIG (reference sequence). The V and J ends lost 7 bases and 7 bases respectively, with 14 bases between them. This CDR3 spans 13 amino acids. DNA for the CDR3: TGTGCCTATTTGGCGGATTGGAATTCACCCCTCCACTTT. This translates into CAYLADWNSPLHF.

The V and J genes are TRBV7-2 and TRBJ2-3, with D perhaps matching TRBD1 (5 bases). This CDR3 is built from 13 residues. V was trimmed by 3 bases and J by 4 bases, leaving 8 bases between them. Germline V gene lookup returns CDR1 SGHTA and CDR2 FQGNSA. CDR3 in DNA: TGTGCCAGCAGCTTGGCAGGGTCAGATACGCAGTATTTT. It encodes CASSLAGSDTQYF.

This rearrangement joins TRBV19 to TRBJ2-3; D gene uncertain. CDR3 length equals 14 residues. V lost 5 bases and J 0 bases, leaving 9 bases between the germline ends. Germline assignment: CDR1 LNHDA and CDR2 SQIVND (reference sequence). The CDR3 protein is CASSPSVSTDTQYF. Here the CDR3 DNA reads TGTGCCAGTAGTCCGAGCGTCAGCACAGATACGCAGTATTTT.

The V gene is TRBV6-5, the J gene TRBJ2-7; no clear D. The CDR3 extends over 13 amino acids. Per germline, CDR1 MNHEY and CDR2 SVGAGI. V was trimmed by 2 bases and J by 2 bases, leaving 7 bases between them. The CDR3 here is CASSYGRTYEQYF. The CDR3 region has the DNA TGTGCCAGCAGTTACGGGCGAACCTACGAGCAGTACTTC.

The genes are TRBV30 and TRBJ2-7; D is undetermined. In germline, CDR1 is GTSNPN, CDR2 SVGIG (reference sequence). V gave up 0 bases and J gave up 1 base, with 4 bases separating them. This CDR3 comprises 12 residues. CDR3 loop: CAWSVGSYEQYF. The CDR3 nucleotides read TGTGCCTGGAGTGTCGGTTCCTACGAGCAGTACTTC. Drawing the rest from reference TRBV30 and TRBJ2-7, the complete variable domain is SQTIHQWPATLVQPVGSPLSLECTVEGTSNPNLYWYRQAAGRGLQLLFYSVGIGQISSEVPQNLSASRPQDRQFILSSKKLLLSDSGFYLCAWSVGSYEQYFGPGTRLTVT.

The chain links TRBV29-1 to TRBJ1-1; maybe TRBD1 (6 bases). CDR1 SQVTM and CDR2 ANQGSEA come from the germline V gene. The germline V and J ends were trimmed by 2 bases and 4 bases, with 17 bases remaining between them. The CDR3 sequence is 15 residues long. For the CDR3, the DNA is TGCAGCGTTGAATTCGGGGGAGGGGGGAGCACTGAAGCTTTCTTT. It codes for CSVEFGGGGSTEAFF.

This chain joins TRBV4-3 and TRBJ1-6, with 8 positions matching TRBD1. Germline V gene sequence: CDR1 LGHNA, CDR2 YSLEER. The J segment lost 7 bases and the V segment lost 0 bases, leaving 5 bases of the junction unmatched. The CDR3 extends over 16 amino acids. The CDR3 sequence: CASSQDTGGRNSPLHF. The CDR3 DNA sequence: TGCGCCAGCAGCCAAGATACAGGGGGTCGGAATTCACCCCTCCACTTT.

V usage is TRBV7-9 and J usage is TRBJ1-4; the D gene is possibly TRBD1 (6 bases). This CDR3 comprises 17 residues. Germline V gene data show CDR1 as SEHNR and CDR2 as FQNEAQ (reference sequence). The V gene lost 0 bases and the J gene lost 4 bases, with 15 bases spanning the gap. CDR3: CASSLAGQGLDNEKLFF. The DNA for the CDR3 is TGTGCCAGCAGCTTAGCGGGTCAGGGGCTAGATAATGAAAAACTGTTTTTT.

This chain joins TRBV3-1 (or the pseudogene TRBV3-2) and TRBJ2-5; TRBD2 aligns across 11 bases. The V segment lost 0 bases and the J segment 1 base; nucleotides outside the gene matches: 4. The CDR3 length is 17 residues. CDR1 LGHDT and CDR2 YNNKEL come from the germline V gene (reference sequence). The DNA for the CDR3 is TGTGCCAGCAGCCAAGAACTAGCGGGGGATATCCAAGAGACCCAGTACTTC. Amino acid sequence: CASSQELAGDIQETQYF.

This rearrangement joins TRBV7-9 to TRBJ1-5, with 7 bases lining up with TRBD1. The CDR3 runs to 13 residues. The V and J ends lost 5 bases and 5 bases, in that order; junction bases with no gene match: 3. Germline CDR1 and CDR2: SEHNR and FQNEAQ (reference sequence). CDR3 protein: CASSRDRDQPQHF. CDR3 nucleotide sequence: TGTGCCAGCAGCCGAGACAGGGATCAGCCCCAGCATTTT.

Note on this clone: A read error may account for a junction end that differs from germline. The CDR3 DNA reads TGTGCCAGCAGCCAAGTAGGGACAGAGAAAGCAAAAAGCATTCAGTACTTC. Translating gives CASSQVGTEKAKSIQYF. This chain connects TRBV4-2 to TRBJ2-4, with 7 nucleotides matching TRBD1. The germline gives CDR1 LGHNA, CDR2 YNFKEQ. The CDR3 covers 17 residues.

The chain has TRBV2 and TRBJ1-1, with a weak D call TRBD1 (5 bases). The CDR3 spans 13 residues. Germline CDR1 and CDR2: SNHLY and FYNNEI. The V end lost 5 bases, the J end lost 3 bases, and 10 bases lay between the germline ends. DNA of the CDR3: TGTGCCAGCAGTACCTGGGGGGACACTGAAGCTTTCTTT. This translates into CASSTWGDTEAFF.

The chain carries TRBV5-6 and TRBJ1-1; the match to TRBD1 covers 9 bases. Trimming took 4 bases from V and 7 from J; bases not matched to a gene: 5. CDR3 length: 13 residues. Germline-derived CDR1 and CDR2 are SGHDT and YYEEEE. Here the CDR3 reads CASSPGQGNEAFF. The CDR3 DNA sequence: TGTGCCAGCAGCCCGGGACAGGGAAATGAAGCTTTCTTT.

The chain uses TRBV12-3 or TRBV12-4 and TRBJ1-2, with 9 bases identical to TRBD1. This CDR3 contains 13 residues. The junction had 6 bases not matched to a gene; V was cut back by 5 bases and J by 8 bases. DNA of the CDR3: TGTGCCAGCAGTATTGGGACAGGGTACGGCTACACCTTC. It yields the protein CASSIGTGYGYTF.

The V gene is TRBV4-2, the J gene TRBJ2-7; 7 nucleotides line up with TRBD1. CDR1 and CDR2 (germline): LGHNA, YNFKEQ. The V and J ends lost 1 base and 3 bases, in that order; junction bases with no gene match: 3. The CDR3 has 14 amino acids. CDR3 sequence (DNA): TGTGCCAGCAGCCAAGGACAGGGAAACTACGAGCAGTACTTC. Amino acid sequence: CASSQGQGNYEQYF.

With regard to this clone: Other DNA variants within this sample encode the same CDR3. The chain employs TRBV28 and TRBJ2-1; 8 bases match TRBD2. The V gene end was trimmed by 5 bases and the J gene end by 4 bases; junction bases not matched to a gene: 16. The CDR3 is 18 amino acids. Germline CDR1 MDHEN, CDR2 SYDVKM. The CDR3 is CASSLQDLAGFSYNEQFF. In nucleotides, the CDR3 is TGTGCCAGCAGTCTCCAGGACCTAGCGGGTTTTTCTTACAATGAGCAGTTCTTC.

V gene TRBV24-1 combines with J gene TRBJ2-2, with 9 bases fitting TRBD1. J lost 2 bases, V lost 3 bases, and 9 bases had no gene match. The CDR3 is made up of 18 amino acids. The germline V gene has CDR1 KGHDR and CDR2 SFDVKD. The CDR3 loop reads CATSDPLGQGFNTGELFF. In DNA, the CDR3 is TGTGCCACCAGTGATCCATTAGGACAGGGGTTTAACACCGGGGAGCTGTTTTTT.

The rearrangement uses TRBV9 and TRBJ2-3; 8 positions match TRBD2. The V gene end was trimmed by 4 bases and the J gene end by 6 bases; junction bases not matched to a gene: 7. The CDR3 extends over 14 amino acids. Per germline, CDR1 SGDLS and CDR2 YYNGEE. The CDR3 spells CASSPFGGADTQYF. For the CDR3, the DNA is TGTGCCAGCAGCCCTTTCGGGGGGGCCGATACGCAGTATTTT. Using reference TRBV9 and TRBJ2-3 for the parts outside the CDR3, the full variable domain is DSGVTQTPKHLITATGQRVTLRCSPRSGDLSVYWYQQSLDQGLQFLIQYYNGEERAKGNILERFSAQQFPDLHSELNLSSLELGDSALYFCASSPFGGADTQYFGPGTRLTVL.

This chain connects TRBV19 to TRBJ1-1; D remains unclear. CDR1 and CDR2 from the germline V gene are LNHDA and SQIVND (reference sequence). The CDR3 covers 14 residues. V dropped 5 bases and J dropped 5 bases, with 15 bases sitting between them. The CDR3 protein is CASSPSGGLTEAFF. In DNA form, the CDR3 reads TGTGCCAGTAGTCCCTCGGGAGGCTTAACTGAAGCTTTCTTT.

The chain recombines TRBV6-5 with TRBJ1-1; no firm D call. This CDR3 region has 14 residues. V shed 2 bases and J shed 7 bases, with 14 bases lying between them. Germline assignment: CDR1 MNHEY and CDR2 SVGAGI. Written as DNA, the CDR3 is TGTGCCAGCAGTTACGGGGAGACACCCCTTGAAGCTTTCTTT. Amino acid sequence: CASSYGETPLEAFF.

J is TRBJ1-2 and V is TRBV11-2, with TRBD1 as a possible D gene (6 bases). The CDR3 runs 17 residues. The V gene's germline CDR1 is SGHAT and CDR2 FQNNGV. The V end was cut by 4 bases, the J end by 3 bases, with 21 bases between. Here the CDR3 DNA reads TGTGCCAGCAGCTCCCAAGGACAGTGGAATTTAGACTATGGCTACACCTTC. It codes for CASSSQGQWNLDYGYTF.

The V gene is TRBV12-5, the J gene TRBJ2-7, with 12 bases that match TRBD1. The germline gives CDR1 LGHNT, CDR2 FRNRAP. This CDR3 spans 14 amino acids. V gave up 9 bases and J gave up 4 bases; unmatched junction bases: 7. In DNA form, the CDR3 reads TGTGCTAGCACACCGGGACAGGGGGCTTACGAGCAGTACTTC. It yields the protein CASTPGQGAYEQYF.

This chain joins TRBV11-2 and TRBJ1-6; D might be TRBD1 (5 bases). This CDR3 spans 16 amino acids. The germline V and J ends were trimmed by 3 bases and 4 bases, with 13 bases remaining between them. The V gene's germline CDR1 is SGHAT and CDR2 FQNNGV. The CDR3 sequence: CASSFLQTAYNSPLHF. DNA of the CDR3: TGTGCCAGCAGCTTCTTACAGACAGCTTATAATTCACCCCTCCACTTT.

V usage is TRBV6-5 and J usage is TRBJ2-3; unclear D gene. Trimming removed 7 bases at V and 3 bases at J, with 5 bases between. Per germline, CDR1 MNHEY and CDR2 SVGAGI. CDR3 length: 11 residues. The DNA for the CDR3 is TGTGCCAGCACTTCGACAGATACGCAGTATTTT. It codes for CASTSTDTQYF.